This record covers a single TCR beta chain. Antigen specificity is unknown. Clones were read by immunoSEQ multiplex PCR, and TCRdb kept only the in-frame ones, dropping some. The table lists fewer than 40,000 clones, roughly 87% of them singletons. The sample comes from a study of T cells in narcolepsy. About the study: Donors had narcolepsy type 1 or type 2, or were healthy controls.

The study, taken as a whole, reports: Some memory CD4+ repertoires had no autoreactive clone sequences. HCRT-specific and TRIB2-specific autoreactive clonotypes appeared among same-patient CSF and blood CD4+ clonotypes. Healthy controls reportedly lacked the autoreactive clonotypes serially found in patients' blood.

The V gene lost 6 bases and the J gene lost 7 bases, with 12 bases spanning the gap. The CDR3 is made up of 11 amino acids. From germline, CDR1 is DFQATT and CDR2 SNEGSKA (reference sequence). The V call is TRBV20-1, the J call TRBJ1-1; no definite D call. This receptor was identified in a human donor with narcolepsy. The sequenced sample consisted of CD45RA- memory CD4+ T cells from PBMCs. Here the CDR3 reads CSALRPNEAFF. For the CDR3, the DNA is TGCAGTGCCCTCCGACCCAATGAAGCTTTCTTT.